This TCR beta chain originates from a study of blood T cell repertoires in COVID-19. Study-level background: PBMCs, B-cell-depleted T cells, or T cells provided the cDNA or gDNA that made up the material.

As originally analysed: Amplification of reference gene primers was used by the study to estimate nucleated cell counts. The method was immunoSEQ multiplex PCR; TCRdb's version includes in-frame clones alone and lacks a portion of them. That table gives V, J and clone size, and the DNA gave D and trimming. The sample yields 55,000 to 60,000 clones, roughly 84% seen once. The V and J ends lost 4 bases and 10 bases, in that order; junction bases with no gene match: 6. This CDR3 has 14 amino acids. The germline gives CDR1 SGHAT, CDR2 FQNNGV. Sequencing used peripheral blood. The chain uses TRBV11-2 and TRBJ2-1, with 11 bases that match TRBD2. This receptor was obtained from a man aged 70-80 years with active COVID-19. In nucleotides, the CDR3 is TGTGCCAGCAGCTCGGGCGGACTAGCGGGCGAGCAGTTCTTC. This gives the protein CASSSGGLAGEQFF.